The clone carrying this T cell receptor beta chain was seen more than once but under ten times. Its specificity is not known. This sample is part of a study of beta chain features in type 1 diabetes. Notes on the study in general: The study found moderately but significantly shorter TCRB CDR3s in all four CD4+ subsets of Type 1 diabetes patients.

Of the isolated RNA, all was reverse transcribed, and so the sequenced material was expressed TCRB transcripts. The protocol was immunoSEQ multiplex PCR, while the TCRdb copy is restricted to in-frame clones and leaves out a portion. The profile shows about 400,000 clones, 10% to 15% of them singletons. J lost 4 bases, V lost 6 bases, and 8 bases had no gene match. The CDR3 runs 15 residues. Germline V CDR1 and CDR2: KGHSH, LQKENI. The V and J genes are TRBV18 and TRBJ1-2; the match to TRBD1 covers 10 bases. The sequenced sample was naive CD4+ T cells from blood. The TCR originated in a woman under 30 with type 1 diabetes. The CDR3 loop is CASSPGTGELYGYTF. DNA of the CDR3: TGTGCCAGCTCCCCCGGGACAGGGGAACTCTATGGCTACACCTTC. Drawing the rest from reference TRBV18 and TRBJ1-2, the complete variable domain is NAGVMQNPRHLVRRRGQEARLRCSPMKGHSHVYWYRQLPEEGLKFMVYLQKENIIDESGMPKERFSAEFPKEGPSILRIQQVVRGDSAAYFCASSPGTGELYGYTFGSGTRLTVV.